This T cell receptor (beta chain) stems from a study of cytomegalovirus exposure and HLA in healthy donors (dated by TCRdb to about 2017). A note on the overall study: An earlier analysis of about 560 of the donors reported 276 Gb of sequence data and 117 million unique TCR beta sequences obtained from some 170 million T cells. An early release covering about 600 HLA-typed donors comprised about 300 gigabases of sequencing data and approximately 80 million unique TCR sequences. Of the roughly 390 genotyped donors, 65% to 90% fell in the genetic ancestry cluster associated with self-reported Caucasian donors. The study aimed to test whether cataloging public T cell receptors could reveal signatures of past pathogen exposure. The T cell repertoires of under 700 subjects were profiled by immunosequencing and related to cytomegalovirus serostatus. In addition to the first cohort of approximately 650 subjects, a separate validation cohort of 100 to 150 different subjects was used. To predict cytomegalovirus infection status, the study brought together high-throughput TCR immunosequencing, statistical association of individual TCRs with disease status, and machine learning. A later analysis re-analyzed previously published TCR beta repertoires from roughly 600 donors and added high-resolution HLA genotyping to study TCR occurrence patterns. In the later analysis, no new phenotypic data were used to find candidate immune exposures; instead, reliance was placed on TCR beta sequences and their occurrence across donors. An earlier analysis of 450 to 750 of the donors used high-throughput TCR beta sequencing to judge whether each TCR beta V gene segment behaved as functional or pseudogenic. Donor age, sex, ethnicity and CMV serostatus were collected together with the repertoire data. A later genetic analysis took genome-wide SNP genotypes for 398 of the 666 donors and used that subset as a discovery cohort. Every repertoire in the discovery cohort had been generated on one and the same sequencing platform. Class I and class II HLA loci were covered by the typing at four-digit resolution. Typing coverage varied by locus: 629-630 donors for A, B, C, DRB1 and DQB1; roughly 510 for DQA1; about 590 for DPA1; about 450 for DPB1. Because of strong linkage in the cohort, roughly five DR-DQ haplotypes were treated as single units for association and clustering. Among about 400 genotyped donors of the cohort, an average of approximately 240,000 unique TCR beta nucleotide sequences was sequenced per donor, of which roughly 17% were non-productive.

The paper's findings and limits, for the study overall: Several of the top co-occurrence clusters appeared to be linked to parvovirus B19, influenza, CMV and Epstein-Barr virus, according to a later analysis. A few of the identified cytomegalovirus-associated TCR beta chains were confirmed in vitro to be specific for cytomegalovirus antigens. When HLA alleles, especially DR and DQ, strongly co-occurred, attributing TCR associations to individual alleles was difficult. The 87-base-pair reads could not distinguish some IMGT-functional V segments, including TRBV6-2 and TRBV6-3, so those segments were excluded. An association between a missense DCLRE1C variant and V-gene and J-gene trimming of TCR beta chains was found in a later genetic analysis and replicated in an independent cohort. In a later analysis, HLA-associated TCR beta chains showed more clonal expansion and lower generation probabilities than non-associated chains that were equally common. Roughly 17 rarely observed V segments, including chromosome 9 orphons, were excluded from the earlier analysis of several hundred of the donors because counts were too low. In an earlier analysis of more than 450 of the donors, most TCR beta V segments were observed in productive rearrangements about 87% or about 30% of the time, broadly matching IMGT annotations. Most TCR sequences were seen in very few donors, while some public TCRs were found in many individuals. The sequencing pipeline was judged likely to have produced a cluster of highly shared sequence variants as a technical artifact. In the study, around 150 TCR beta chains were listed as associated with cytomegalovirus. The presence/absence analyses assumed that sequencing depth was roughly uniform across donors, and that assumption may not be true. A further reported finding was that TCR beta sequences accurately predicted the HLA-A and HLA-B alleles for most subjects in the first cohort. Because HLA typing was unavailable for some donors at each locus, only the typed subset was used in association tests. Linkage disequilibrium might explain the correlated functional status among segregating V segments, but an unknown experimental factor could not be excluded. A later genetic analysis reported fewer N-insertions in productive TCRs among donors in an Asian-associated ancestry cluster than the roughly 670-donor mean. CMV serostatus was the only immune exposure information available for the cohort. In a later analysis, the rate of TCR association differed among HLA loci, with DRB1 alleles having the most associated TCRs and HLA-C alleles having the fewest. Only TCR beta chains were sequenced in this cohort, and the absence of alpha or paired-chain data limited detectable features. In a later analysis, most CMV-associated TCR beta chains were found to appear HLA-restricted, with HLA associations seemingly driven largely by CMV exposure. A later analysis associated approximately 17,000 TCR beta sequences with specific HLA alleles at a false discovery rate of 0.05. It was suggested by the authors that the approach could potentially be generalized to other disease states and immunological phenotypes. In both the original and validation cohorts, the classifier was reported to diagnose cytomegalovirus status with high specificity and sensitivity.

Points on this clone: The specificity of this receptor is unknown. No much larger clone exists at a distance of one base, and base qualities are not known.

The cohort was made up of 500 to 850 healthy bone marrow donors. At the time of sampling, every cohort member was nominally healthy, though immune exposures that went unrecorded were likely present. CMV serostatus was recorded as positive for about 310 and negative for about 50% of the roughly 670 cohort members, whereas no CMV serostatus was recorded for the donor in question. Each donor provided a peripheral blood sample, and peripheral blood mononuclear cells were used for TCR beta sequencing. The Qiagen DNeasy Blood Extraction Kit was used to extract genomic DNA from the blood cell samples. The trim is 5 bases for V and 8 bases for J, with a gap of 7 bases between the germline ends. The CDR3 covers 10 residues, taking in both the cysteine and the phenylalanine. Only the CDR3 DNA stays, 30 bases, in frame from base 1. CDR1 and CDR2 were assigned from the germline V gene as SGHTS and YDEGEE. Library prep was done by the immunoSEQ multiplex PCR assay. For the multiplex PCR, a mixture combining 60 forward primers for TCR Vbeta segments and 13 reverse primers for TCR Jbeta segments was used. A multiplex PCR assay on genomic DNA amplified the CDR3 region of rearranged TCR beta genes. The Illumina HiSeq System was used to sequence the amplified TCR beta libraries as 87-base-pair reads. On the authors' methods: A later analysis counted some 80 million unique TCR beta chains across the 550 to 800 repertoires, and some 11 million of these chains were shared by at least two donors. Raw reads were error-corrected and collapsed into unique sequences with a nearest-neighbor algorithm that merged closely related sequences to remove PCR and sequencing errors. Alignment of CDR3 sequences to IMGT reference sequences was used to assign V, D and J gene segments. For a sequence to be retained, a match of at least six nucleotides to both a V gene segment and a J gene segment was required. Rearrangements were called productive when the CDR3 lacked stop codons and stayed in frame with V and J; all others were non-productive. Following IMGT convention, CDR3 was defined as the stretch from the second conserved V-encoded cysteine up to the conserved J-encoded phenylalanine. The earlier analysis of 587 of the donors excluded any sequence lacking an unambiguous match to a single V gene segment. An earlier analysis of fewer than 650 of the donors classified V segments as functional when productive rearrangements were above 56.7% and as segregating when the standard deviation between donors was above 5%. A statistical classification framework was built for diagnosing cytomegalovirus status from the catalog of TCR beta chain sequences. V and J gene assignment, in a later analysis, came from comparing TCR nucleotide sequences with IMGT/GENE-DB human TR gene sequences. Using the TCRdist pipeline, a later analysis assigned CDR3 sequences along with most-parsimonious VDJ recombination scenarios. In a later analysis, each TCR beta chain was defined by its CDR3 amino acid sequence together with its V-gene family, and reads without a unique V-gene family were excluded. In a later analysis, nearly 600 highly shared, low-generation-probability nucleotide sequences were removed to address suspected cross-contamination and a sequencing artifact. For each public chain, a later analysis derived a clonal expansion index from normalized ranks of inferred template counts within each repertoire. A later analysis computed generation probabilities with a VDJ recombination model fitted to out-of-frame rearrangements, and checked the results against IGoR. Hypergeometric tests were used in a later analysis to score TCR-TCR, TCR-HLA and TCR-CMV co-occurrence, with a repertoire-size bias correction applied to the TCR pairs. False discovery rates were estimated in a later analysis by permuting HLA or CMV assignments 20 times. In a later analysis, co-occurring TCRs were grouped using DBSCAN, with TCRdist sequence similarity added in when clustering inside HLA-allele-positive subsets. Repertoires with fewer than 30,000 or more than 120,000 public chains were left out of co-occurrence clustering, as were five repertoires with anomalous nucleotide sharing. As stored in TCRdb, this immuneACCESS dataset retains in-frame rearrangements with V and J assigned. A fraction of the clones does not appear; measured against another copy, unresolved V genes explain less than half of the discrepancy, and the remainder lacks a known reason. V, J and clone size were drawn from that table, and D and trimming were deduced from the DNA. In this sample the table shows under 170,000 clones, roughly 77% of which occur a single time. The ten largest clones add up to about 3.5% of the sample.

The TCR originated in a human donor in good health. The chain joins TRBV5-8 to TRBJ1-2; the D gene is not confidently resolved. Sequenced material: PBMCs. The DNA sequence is TGTGCCAGCAGAGTGAGAGGCTACACCTTC. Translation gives CASRVRGYTF.